These 21 T cell receptor beta chains share one sample of origin, sequenced in a study of shared clonotypes between healthy human individuals. Measured with immunoSEQ multiplex PCR; TCRdb has only the in-frame clones, and not every one. The sample contains about a million clones, about 75% of which appear only once. Source material: memory CD4+ T cells sorted from blood. The subset was: CD45RA-negative fraction. These receptors came from a man aged 18 to 29 in good health.

This clone is a singleton in its sample. The chain combines TRBV11-1 with TRBJ1-4; no definite D call. Per germline, CDR1 SGHAT and CDR2 FQDESV (reference sequence). V lost 4 bases and J 7 bases, leaving 19 bases between the germline ends. The CDR3 sequence is 16 residues long. CDR3 residues: CASSSNSNKGGEKLFF. The CDR3 coding sequence is TGTGCCAGCAGCTCCAACAGCAATAAAGGCGGTGAAAAACTGTTTTTT.

The V gene is TRBV4-3, the J gene TRBJ2-2, with 11 bases aligning to TRBD2. The length of the CDR3 is 19 residues. Germline assignment: CDR1 LGHNA and CDR2 YSLEER. V lost 0 bases, J lost 4 bases, and 10 bases stayed unmatched. CDR3 residues: CASSQDLSSGRAGTGELFF. CDR3 nucleotides: TGCGCCAGCAGCCAAGATCTGAGTAGCGGGAGGGCCGGCACCGGGGAGCTGTTTTTT.

The chain couples TRBV18 to TRBJ2-7, with D tentatively TRBD2 (6 bases). V lost 5 bases to trimming and J lost 0 bases, with 14 bases between them. Germline V gene lookup returns CDR1 KGHSH and CDR2 LQKENI. The CDR3 runs to 15 residues. CDR3 nucleotide sequence: TGTGCCAGCTCAGCTGGGACTTCCGGCTCCTACGAGCAGTACTTC. It translates to CASSAGTSGSYEQYF.

This sequence joins TRBV5-6 and TRBJ2-7, with TRBD2 identical over 7 bases. Per germline, CDR1 SGHDT and CDR2 YYEEEE. The V gene end was trimmed by 4 bases and the J gene end by 0 bases; junction bases not matched to a gene: 10. This CDR3 has 16 amino acids. The CDR3 nucleotides are TGTGCCAGCAGCAAACCCCGGGGCGGGGGCTCCTACGAGCAGTACTTC. Translated, it gives CASSKPRGGGSYEQYF.

This clone was seen only a few times. CDR3 DNA sequence: TGTGCCATCAGTGAGTGGGCAACTAATTCACCCCTCCACTTT. This sequence encodes CAISEWATNSPLHF. J is TRBJ1-6 and V is TRBV10-3, with D unresolved. CDR1 ENHRY and CDR2 SYGVKD come from the germline V gene. The ends were cut back, 1 base at V and 6 bases at J, with 7 bases in the middle. CDR3 length: 14 amino acids.

Note on this clone: Given a far larger clone just one base away, this is likely a sequencing read error. The chain uses TRBV5-4 and TRBJ2-7; D is possibly TRBD1 (6 bases). CDR1 is SGHNT and CDR2 is YYREEE in the germline V gene (reference sequence). V was cut by 0 bases and J by 6 bases, with 7 bases left in between. This CDR3 has 12 residues. CDR3 bases: TGTGCCAGCAGCTTGGACAGGGTCGAGCAGTACTTC. Encoded protein: CASSLDRVEQYF.

The genes are TRBV6-6 and TRBJ1-6, with 12 bases fitting TRBD1. The CDR3 totals 16 residues. Losses at the gene ends were 5 bases for V and 7 bases for J; bases not matched to a gene: 6. Germline CDR1 reads MNHNY; CDR2 reads SVGAGI (reference sequence). The CDR3 sequence: CASSLGQGAKNSPLHF. The CDR3 bases are TGTGCCAGCAGTCTGGGACAGGGGGCTAAGAATTCACCCCTCCACTTT.

This clone appeared many times. V usage is TRBV2 and J usage is TRBJ2-7; D remains ambiguous. The CDR3 has 12 residues. Trimming removed 7 bases from V and 0 bases from J, with 7 bases in between. Per the germline V gene, CDR1 is SNHLY and CDR2 is FYNNEI. The CDR3 reads CASKDDSYEQYF. In nucleotides, the CDR3 is TGTGCCAGCAAGGATGACTCCTACGAGCAGTACTTC.

The CDR3 region is CASSWTSEGWSEQYF. Written as DNA, the CDR3 is TGCGCCAGCAGCTGGACATCTGAGGGGTGGAGCGAGCAGTACTTC. The chain uses TRBV5-1 and TRBJ2-7, with D tentatively TRBD1 or TRBD2 (5 bases each). V was clipped by 3 bases and J by 6 bases, with 19 bases between them. Looked up from germline, CDR1 is SGHRS and CDR2 is YFSETQ. The CDR3 spans 15 residues.

The V gene is TRBV2, the J gene TRBJ1-1; D gene ambiguous. In germline, CDR1 is SNHLY, CDR2 FYNNEI. Trimming removed 6 bases at V and 2 bases at J, with 7 bases between. The CDR3 runs to 12 residues. The CDR3 reads CASSRSNTEAFF. The CDR3 nucleotides read TGTGCCAGCAGCCGCAGCAACACTGAAGCTTTCTTT.

The chain recombines TRBV7-9 with TRBJ1-3; TRBD1 matches at 12 bases. With V trimmed by 2 bases and J by 0 bases, 5 bases remained unmatched. The length of the CDR3 is 18 residues. CDR1 and CDR2 (germline): SEHNR, FQNEAQ (reference sequence). The chain's CDR3 is CASSLKGQGAFSGNTIYF. The CDR3 bases are TGTGCCAGCAGCTTAAAGGGACAGGGGGCCTTCTCTGGAAACACCATATATTTT.

This chain connects TRBV7-9 to TRBJ1-5; D call uncertain. Trimming removed 8 bases from V and 7 bases from J, with 18 bases in between. Germline V lookup: CDR1 SEHNR, CDR2 FQNEAQ (reference sequence). CDR3 length: 14 amino acids. CDR3 residues: CASSVDAGAQPQHF. The CDR3 region has the DNA TGTGCCAGCTCAGTGGATGCAGGAGCCCAGCCCCAGCATTTT. Drawing the rest from reference TRBV7-9 and TRBJ1-5, the complete variable domain is DTGVSQNPRHKITKRGQNVTFRCDPISEHNRLYWYRQTLGQGPEFLTYFQNEAQLEKSRLLSDRFSAERPKGSFSTLEIQRTEQGDSAMYLCASSVDAGAQPQHFGDGTRLSIL.

The J gene is TRBJ1-2, the V gene TRBV29-1, with a possible D match to TRBD1 (6 bases). The CDR3 sequence is 15 residues long. V was trimmed by 6 bases and J by 0 bases, leaving 17 bases between them. In germline, CDR1 is SQVTM, CDR2 ANQGSEA. CDR3 in DNA: TGCAGCGTATCATCTTACAGGGAGTCTAACTATGGCTACACCTTC. It yields the protein CSVSSYRESNYGYTF.

This clone has more than one count but fewer than ten. This chain links TRBV6-1 with TRBJ1-2; D uncertain. Germline CDR1 reads MNHNS; CDR2 reads SASEGT. Trimming stripped 8 bases from V and 0 bases from J, with 13 bases between. The CDR3 covers 14 residues. Written as DNA, the CDR3 is TGTGCCAGCTCAGACGGTTCAGCTAACTATGGCTACACCTTC. This gives the protein CASSDGSANYGYTF.

V is TRBV5-1 and J is TRBJ2-1, with 7 bases matching TRBD2. The CDR3 sequence is 11 residues long. V was clipped by 3 bases and J by 13 bases; unmatched bases: 4. Germline V gives CDR1 SGHRS, CDR2 YFSETQ. The CDR3 DNA sequence: TGCGCCAGCAGCTCCGCGGGGGACCAGTTCTTC. It yields the protein CASSSAGDQFF. The full variable domain, rest sourced from reference TRBV5-1 and TRBJ2-1, is KAGVTQTPRYLIKTRGQQVTLSCSPISGHRSVSWYQQTPGQGLQFLFEYFSETQRNKGNFPGRFSGRQFSNSRSEMNVSTLELGDSALYLCASSSAGDQFFGPGTRLTVL.

The rearrangement uses TRBV28 and TRBJ1-1, with D uncertain. Trimming cost V 6 bases and J 5 bases, with 16 bases left between them. CDR1 and CDR2 (germline): MDHEN, SYDVKM. This CDR3 has 14 residues. CDR3 residues: CASSLDVRGTEAFF. The CDR3 DNA reads TGTGCCAGCAGCCTCGACGTAAGAGGTACTGAAGCTTTCTTT.

A remark on this clone: The sample contains more than one DNA sequence encoding this CDR3. The CDR3 sequence is CASSPQGADQPQHF. CDR3 nucleotides: TGTGCCAGCAGTCCACAGGGCGCGGATCAGCCCCAGCATTTT. This chain uses TRBV27 with TRBJ1-5; possible D gene TRBD1, 6 bases. CDR1 is MNHEY, CDR2 SMNVEV, per germline (reference sequence). Trimming pared 5 bases from V and 5 bases from J, leaving 13 bases between. The length of the CDR3 is 14 residues.

The V gene is TRBV28, the J gene TRBJ1-2; 12 nucleotides line up with TRBD1. The V and J ends lost 3 bases and 8 bases, in that order; junction bases with no gene match: 4. This CDR3 comprises 14 residues. From germline, CDR1 is MDHEN and CDR2 SYDVKM. CDR3: CASSLGDRGRGYTF. DNA for the CDR3: TGTGCCAGCAGTTTGGGGGACAGGGGGCGAGGCTACACCTTC.

A single count supports this clone. This chain connects TRBV7-2 to TRBJ2-7; a possible D gene is TRBD1 (6 bases). The V gene lost 7 bases and the J gene lost 5 bases, with 12 bases spanning the gap. The CDR3 covers 12 residues. From germline, CDR1 is SGHTA and CDR2 FQGNSA. The CDR3 DNA reads TGTGCCAGCATCCTAAGGGGGAACGAGCAGTACTTC. It yields the protein CASILRGNEQYF.

This clone appeared once. The chain links TRBV11-3 to TRBJ2-1; D assignment may be TRBD1 or TRBD2 (5 bases each). The V and J ends lost 2 bases and 9 bases respectively, with 11 bases between them. The length of the CDR3 is 13 residues. Germline assignment: CDR1 SGHNT and CDR2 YENEEA. The CDR3 DNA reads as TGTGCCAGCAGCTTACAGGGAGAAGGTGAGCAGTTCTTC. As protein: CASSLQGEGEQFF.

This clone was counted a few times. This chain joins TRBV6-1 and TRBJ2-3; 9 positions agree with TRBD2. Germline assignment: CDR1 MNHNS and CDR2 SASEGT. This CDR3 is built from 14 residues. Unmatched junction bases numbered 9, after V lost 8 bases and J lost 6 bases. This CDR3 reads CASATAGGPDTQYF. As DNA, the CDR3 is TGTGCCAGCGCTACGGCGGGAGGGCCGGATACGCAGTATTTT.